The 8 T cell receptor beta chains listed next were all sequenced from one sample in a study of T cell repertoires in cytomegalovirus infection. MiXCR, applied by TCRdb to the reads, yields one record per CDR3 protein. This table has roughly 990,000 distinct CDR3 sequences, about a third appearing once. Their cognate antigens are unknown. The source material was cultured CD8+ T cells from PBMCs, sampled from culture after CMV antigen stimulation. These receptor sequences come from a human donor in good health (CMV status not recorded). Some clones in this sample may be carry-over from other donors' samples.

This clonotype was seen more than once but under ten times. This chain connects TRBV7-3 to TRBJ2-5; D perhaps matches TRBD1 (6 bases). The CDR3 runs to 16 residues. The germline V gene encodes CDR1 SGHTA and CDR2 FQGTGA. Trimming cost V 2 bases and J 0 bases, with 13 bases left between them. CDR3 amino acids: CASSLGYRADQETQYF. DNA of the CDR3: TGTGCCAGCAGCTTAGGATACAGGGCTGACCAAGAGACCCAGTACTTC.

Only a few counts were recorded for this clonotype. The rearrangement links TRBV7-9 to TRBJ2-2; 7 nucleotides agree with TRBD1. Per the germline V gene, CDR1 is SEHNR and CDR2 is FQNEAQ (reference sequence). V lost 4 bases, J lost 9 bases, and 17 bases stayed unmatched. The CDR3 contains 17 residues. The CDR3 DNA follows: TGTGCCAGCAGCTATTTTAGGCCCGACAGGGATCAGCGGGAGCTGTTTTTT. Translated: CASSYFRPDRDQRELFF.

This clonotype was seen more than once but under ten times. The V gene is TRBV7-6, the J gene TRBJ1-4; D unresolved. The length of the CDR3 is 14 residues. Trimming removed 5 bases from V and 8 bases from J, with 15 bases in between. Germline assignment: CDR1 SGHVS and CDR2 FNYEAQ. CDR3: CASSPRRVGEKLFF. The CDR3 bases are TGTGCCAGCAGCCCCAGGAGGGTGGGGGAAAAACTGTTTTTT.

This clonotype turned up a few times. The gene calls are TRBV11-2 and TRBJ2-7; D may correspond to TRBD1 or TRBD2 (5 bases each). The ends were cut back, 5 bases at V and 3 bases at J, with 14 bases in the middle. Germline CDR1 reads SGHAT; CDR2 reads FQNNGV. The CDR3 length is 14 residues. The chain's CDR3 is CASSLDAGSYEQYV. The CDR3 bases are TGTGCCAGCAGCCTCGACGCAGGGAGCTACGAGCAGTACGTC.

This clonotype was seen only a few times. Here the CDR3 reads CASSGGRWTEAFF. In DNA form, the CDR3 reads TGTGCCAGCAGTGGGGGGCGTTGGACTGAAGCTTTCTTT. The chain links TRBV6-1 to TRBJ1-1, with D perhaps TRBD1 (6 bases). Germline values: CDR1 MNHNS, CDR2 SASEGT. The ends were cut back, 4 bases at V and 5 bases at J, with 11 bases in the middle. The CDR3 runs to 13 residues.

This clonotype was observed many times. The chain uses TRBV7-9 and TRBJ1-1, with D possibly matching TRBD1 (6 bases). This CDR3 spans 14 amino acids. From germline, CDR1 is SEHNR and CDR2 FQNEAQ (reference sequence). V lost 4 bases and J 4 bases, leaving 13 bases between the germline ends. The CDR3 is CASSSTGWGTEAFF. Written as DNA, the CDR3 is TGTGCCAGCAGCTCCACAGGGTGGGGCACTGAAGCTTTCTTT.

As DNA, the CDR3 is TGTGCCAGCAGTTACTCAAACAGGGGTTTGAATCAGCCCCAGCATTTT. Its protein is CASSYSNRGLNQPQHF. The rearrangement uses TRBV6-2 or TRBV6-3 and TRBJ1-5; 7 positions agree with TRBD1. Per germline, CDR1 MNHEY and CDR2 SVGEGT. With 0 bases clipped from V and 4 bases from J, the junction kept 6 bases outside the gene matches. The CDR3 is 16 residues long.

The CDR3 is CSVTLSTPRSSYEQYF. CDR3 nucleotide sequence: TGCAGCGTAACCTTGTCGACCCCACGGAGCTCCTACGAGCAGTACTTC. The chain has TRBV29-1 and TRBJ2-7; D not certain. The CDR3 is made up of 16 amino acids. From germline, CDR1 is SQVTM and CDR2 ANQGSEA. V was pared by 6 bases and J by 0 bases, with 21 bases between.